This T cell receptor beta chain was sequenced during a study of blood T cell repertoires in COVID-19. Study members were between roughly 18 and 100 years old and lived in some 26 US regions. Repertoires were generated with immunoSEQ multiplex PCR, while TCRdb's copy carries only in-frame clones and drops some. The repertoire holds approximately 300,000 clones, with roughly 90% as singletons. V was clipped by 5 bases and J by 3 bases, with 13 bases between them. Germline CDR1 reads MNHEY; CDR2 reads SMNVEV (reference sequence). The CDR3 has 14 residues. The sequenced sample consisted of PBMCs or T cells enriched from blood (not recorded which). The chain links TRBV27 to TRBJ1-2; TRBD1 might be the D (6 bases). The clonotype comes from a woman younger than 45 who had recovered from COVID-19. The CDR3: CASSRDRLDYGYTF. For the CDR3, the DNA is TGTGCCAGCAGTCGCGACAGGTTGGACTATGGCTACACCTTC.